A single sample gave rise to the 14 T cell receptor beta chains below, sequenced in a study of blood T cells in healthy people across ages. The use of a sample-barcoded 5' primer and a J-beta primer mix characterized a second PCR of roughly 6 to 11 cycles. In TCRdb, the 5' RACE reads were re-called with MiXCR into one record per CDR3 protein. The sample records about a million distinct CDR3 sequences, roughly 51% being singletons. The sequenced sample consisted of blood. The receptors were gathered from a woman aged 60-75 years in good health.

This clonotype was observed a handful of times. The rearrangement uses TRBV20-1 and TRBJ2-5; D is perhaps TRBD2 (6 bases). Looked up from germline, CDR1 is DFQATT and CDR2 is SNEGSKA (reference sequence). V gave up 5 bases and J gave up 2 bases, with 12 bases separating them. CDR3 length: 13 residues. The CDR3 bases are TGCAGTGCTGATAGCGGAGAGCAAGAGACCCAGTACTTC. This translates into CSADSGEQETQYF.

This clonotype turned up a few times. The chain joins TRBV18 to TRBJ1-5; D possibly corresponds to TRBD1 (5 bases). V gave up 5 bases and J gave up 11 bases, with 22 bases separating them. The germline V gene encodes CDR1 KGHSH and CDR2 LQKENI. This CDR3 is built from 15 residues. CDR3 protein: CASSFDGTGDASQHF. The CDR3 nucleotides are TGTGCCAGCTCATTTGACGGGACGGGAGACGCGTCCCAGCATTTT.

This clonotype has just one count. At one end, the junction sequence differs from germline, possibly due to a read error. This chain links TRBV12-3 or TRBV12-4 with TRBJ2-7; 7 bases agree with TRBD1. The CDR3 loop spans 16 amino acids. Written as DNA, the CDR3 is TGTGCCAGCAGTTTGTATGGGACAGCAAGTTCCTACGGGCAGTACTTC. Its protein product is CASSLYGTASSYGQYF.

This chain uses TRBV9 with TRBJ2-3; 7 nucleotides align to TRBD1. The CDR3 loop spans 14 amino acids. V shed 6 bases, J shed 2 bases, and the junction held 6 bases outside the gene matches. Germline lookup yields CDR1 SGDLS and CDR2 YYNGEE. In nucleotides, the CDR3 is TGTGCCAGCAACGCTGGACAGGTCACAGATACGCAGTATTTT. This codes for CASNAGQVTDTQYF.

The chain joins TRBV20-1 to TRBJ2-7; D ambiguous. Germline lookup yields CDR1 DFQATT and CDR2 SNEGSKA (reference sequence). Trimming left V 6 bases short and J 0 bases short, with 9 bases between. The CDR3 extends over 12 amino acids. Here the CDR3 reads CSAPQSSYEQYF. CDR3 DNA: TGCAGTGCCCCACAGAGCTCCTACGAGCAGTACTTC.

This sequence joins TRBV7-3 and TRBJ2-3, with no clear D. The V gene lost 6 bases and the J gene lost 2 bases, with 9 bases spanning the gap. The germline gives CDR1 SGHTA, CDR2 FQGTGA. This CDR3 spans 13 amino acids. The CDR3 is CASSSVVTDTQYF. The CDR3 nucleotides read TGTGCCAGCAGTTCCGTCGTCACAGATACGCAGTATTTT.

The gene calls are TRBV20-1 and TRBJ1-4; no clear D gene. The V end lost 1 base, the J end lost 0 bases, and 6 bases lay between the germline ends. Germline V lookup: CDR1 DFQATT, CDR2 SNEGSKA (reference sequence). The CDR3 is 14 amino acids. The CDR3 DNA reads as TGCAGTGCTAGAGTAGCGGCAACTAATGAAAAACTGTTTTTT. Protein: CSARVAATNEKLFF.

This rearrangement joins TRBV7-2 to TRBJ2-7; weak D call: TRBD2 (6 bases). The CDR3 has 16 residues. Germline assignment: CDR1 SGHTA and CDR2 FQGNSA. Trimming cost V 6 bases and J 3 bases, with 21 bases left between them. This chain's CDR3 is CASSPKAGTLFYEQYF. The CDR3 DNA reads TGTGCCAGCAGTCCGAAAGCCGGGACTTTATTCTACGAGCAGTACTTC.

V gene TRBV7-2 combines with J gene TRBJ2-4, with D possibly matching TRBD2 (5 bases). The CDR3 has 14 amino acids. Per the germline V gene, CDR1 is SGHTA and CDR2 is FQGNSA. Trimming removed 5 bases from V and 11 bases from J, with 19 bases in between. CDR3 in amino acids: CASSIGLPARVQYF. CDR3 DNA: TGTGCCAGCAGCATCGGACTCCCCGCAAGGGTTCAGTACTTC.

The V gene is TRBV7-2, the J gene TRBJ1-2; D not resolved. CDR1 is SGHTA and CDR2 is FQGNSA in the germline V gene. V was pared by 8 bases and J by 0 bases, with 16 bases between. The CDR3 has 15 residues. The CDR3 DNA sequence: TGTGCCAGCCCCCGGTCCCCCGGACCTAACTATGGCTACACCTTC. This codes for CASPRSPGPNYGYTF.

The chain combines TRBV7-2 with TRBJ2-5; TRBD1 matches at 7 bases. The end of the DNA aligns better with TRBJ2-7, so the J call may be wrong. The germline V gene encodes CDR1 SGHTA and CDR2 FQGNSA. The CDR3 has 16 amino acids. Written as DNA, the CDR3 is TGTGCCAGCAGCTTAGCCCCGGGACAGCGAACCTACGAGCAGTACTTC. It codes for CASSLAPGQRTYEQYF.

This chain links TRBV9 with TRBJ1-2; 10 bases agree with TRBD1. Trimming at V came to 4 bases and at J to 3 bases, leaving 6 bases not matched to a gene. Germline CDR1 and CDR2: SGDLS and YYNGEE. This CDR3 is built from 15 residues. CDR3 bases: TGTGCCAGCAGCAACCCCGGGACAGGGGACTATGGCTACACCTTC. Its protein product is CASSNPGTGDYGYTF.

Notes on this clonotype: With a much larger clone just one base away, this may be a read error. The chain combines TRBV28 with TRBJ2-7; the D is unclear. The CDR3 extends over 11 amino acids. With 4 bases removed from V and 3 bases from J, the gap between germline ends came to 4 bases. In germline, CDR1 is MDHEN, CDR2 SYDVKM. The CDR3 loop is CASSWYYEQYF. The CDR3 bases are TGTGCCAGCAGTTGGTACTACGAGCAGTACTTC.

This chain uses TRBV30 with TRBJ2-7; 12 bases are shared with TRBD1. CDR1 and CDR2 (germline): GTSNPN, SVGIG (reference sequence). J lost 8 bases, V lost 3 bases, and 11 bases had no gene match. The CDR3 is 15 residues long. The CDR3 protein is CAWRLPGTGGLKQYF. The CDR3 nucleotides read TGTGCCTGGAGGCTACCCGGGACAGGGGGCCTGAAGCAGTACTTC. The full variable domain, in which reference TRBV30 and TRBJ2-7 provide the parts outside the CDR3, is SQTIHQWPATLVQPVGSPLSLECTVEGTSNPNLYWYRQAAGRGLQLLFYSVGIGQISSEVPQNLSASRPQDRQFILSSKKLLLSDSGFYLCAWRLPGTGGLKQYFGPGTRLTVT.